This TCR beta chain originates from a study of blood T cell repertoires in COVID-19. Study background: COVID-19 samples collected from the United States, Italy and Spain covered acute and convalescent phases. PBMCs, B-cell-depleted T cells, or T cells provided the cDNA or gDNA that made up the material.

In the authors' methods: Scientists estimated how many nucleated cells there were by amplifying reference gene primers. The method was immunoSEQ multiplex PCR; TCRdb's version includes in-frame clones alone and lacks a portion of them. The V and J calls and clone size are taken from that table; D and trimming were inferred from the DNA. The repertoire holds 15,000 to 20,000 clones, 70% to 90% seen once, with 49% in the top ten. The V segment lost 3 bases and the J segment 1 base; nucleotides outside the gene matches: 6. The germline CDR1 and CDR2 sequences are SGHVS and FNYEAQ. The CDR3 loop spans 17 amino acids.

This clonotype was obtained from a human donor in a cohort sampled during active COVID-19. The chain is built from TRBV7-6 and TRBJ2-4, with 10 bases matching TRBD2. Sequenced: peripheral blood. CDR3 in amino acids: CASSLLAGEGAKNIQYF. In DNA form, the CDR3 reads TGTGCCAGCAGCTTGCTAGCGGGGGAGGGGGCCAAAAACATTCAGTACTTC. The full variable domain, rest sourced from reference TRBV7-6 and TRBJ2-4, is GAGVSQSPRYKVTKRGQDVALRCDPISGHVSLYWYRQALGQGPEFLTYFNYEAQQDKSGLPNDRFSAERPEGSISTLTIQRTEQRDSAMYRCASSLLAGEGAKNIQYFGAGTRLSVL.